This T cell receptor beta chain was recovered during a study of neurological immune-mediated disorders (dated 2019 in TCRdb). As for the study more broadly: Among the 34 multiple sclerosis patients, relapsing-remitting MS was present in approximately 31 and secondary progressive MS was present in 3. Peripheral blood TCR-beta repertoires from HTLV-I-associated myelopathy (HAM/TSP) patients, multiple sclerosis patients and healthy controls were compared by UMI-based sequencing. The 106 TCR-beta libraries included longitudinal samples, technical triplicates and paired sorted CD4+ and CD8+ T-cell subsets alongside PBMC samples. Of the 68 subjects in the cohort, about 14 were HAM/TSP patients, some 34 were multiple sclerosis patients, and about 20 were healthy controls. Summary of the overall study and its limitations: No association of the MS cluster with clinical or MRI features was observed, and the need for larger cohorts was stated by the authors. In phylogenetic analysis, the repertoires of 18 of 34 MS patients grouped into a cluster of related CDR3 sequences, which suggests a possible signature at the repertoire level. No identical CDR3 amino acid sequences were shared among expanded clones across subjects, suggesting private TCR-beta repertoires in all groups. TCR clonal expansion was greatest in HAM/TSP patients and smallest in MS patients, who ranked below even healthy controls.

In its sample, this clonotype was seen a few times. There is no known antigen for this receptor. A much larger clone differs by one base, so this may be a read error. To synthesize cDNA, template-switch 5'RACE was performed with a primer carrying a 10-nucleotide random unique molecular identifier so that each TCR transcript was tagged. Each sequencing run produced over 160 million TCR-beta sequences covering 15-18 subjects. Total RNA was extracted with the RNeasy kit. Using the KAPA Real-time Library Amplification kit, TCR-beta VDJ regions were amplified with primers for the TCR constant region and the 5'RACE anchor. Sample indexes and Illumina adaptors were added in a first PCR, after which library yield was increased in a second PCR. After Ampure bead purification, the roughly 650 bp TCR product was size-selected on a 2% E-gel SizeSelection system. Before pooling, library quality was checked on a Bioanalyzer, concentration was measured with Qubit, and libraries were quantified with the Kapa Library Quantification kit. Libraries were sequenced paired-end 2 x 150 bp on an Illumina HiSeq 2500. To increase sequence diversity, about 25-30% phiX was spiked into each library pool. The study's own analysis went as follows. Quality-filtered reads were processed with the UMI-based MiGEC pipeline, which removed over 80% of raw TCR sequences during error correction. VDJ genes were aligned to IMGT germline references, and each clonotype was defined by a unique CDR3 amino acid sequence together with V-J genes. Clonal expansion, Shannon diversity, and CDR3 relatedness (CalcPairwiseDistances, ClusterSamples) were evaluated with VDJtools, and phylogenetic trees were built with CLCbio workbench. A clone was classed as expanded if it had 8 or more unique UMIs, a cutoff based on coefficient-of-variation modelling across technical triplicates. TCRdb applied fastp at Q25 and MiXCR to the public reads, then kept only in-frame beta chains. For every CDR3 protein sequence, its rows merge into one entry that carries the most common genes and DNA. For this entry, the V and J calls and clone size follow TCRdb and not the study's own pipeline. This sample is represented by tens of thousands of distinct CDR3 sequences; about 3.5% of them were singletons. Jointly, the top ten make up about 6.3% of the sample.

For unsorted PBMC libraries, 2 million PBMCs were used after storage in RNAlater at -80 degrees C until RNA extraction. The multiple sclerosis patients were enrolled in a US clinical protocol that used magnetic resonance imaging to evaluate disease progression. Peripheral blood was subjected to Ficoll-Hypaque density gradient centrifugation to isolate PBMCs, which were then cryopreserved in liquid nitrogen. Measured from the cysteine to the phenylalanine, the CDR3 is 15 residues long. Only the CDR3 DNA stays, 45 bases, in frame from base 1. CDR1 and CDR2 (ENHRY, SYGVKD) derive from the germline V gene. V drops 2 bases and J drops 3 bases, leaving 14 bases in between.

The TCR originated in a man in his forties with multiple sclerosis. The source material was PBMCs. The rearranged segments are TRBV10-3 and TRBJ2-7; the D gene cannot be named for sure. The DNA is TGTGCCATCAGTGAGCAGCCGGAAAGCGTCTACGAGCAGTACTTC. This encodes CAISEQPESVYEQYF.